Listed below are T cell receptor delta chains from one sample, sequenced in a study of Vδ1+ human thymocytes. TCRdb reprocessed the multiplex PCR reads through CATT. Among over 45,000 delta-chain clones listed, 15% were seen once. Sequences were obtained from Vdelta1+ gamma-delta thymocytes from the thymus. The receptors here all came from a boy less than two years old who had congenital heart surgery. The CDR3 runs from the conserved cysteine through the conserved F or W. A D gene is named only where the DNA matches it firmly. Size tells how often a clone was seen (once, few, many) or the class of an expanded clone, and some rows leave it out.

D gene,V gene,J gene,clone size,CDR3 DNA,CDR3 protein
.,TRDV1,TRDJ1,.,TGTGCTCTTGGGGAACCCCTGGTGGAGAAACTCATCTTT,CALGEPLVEKLIF
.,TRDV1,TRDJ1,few,TGTGCTCTTGGGGAACTCAGGGGAATCTACACCGATAAACTCATCTTT,CALGELRGIYTDKLIF
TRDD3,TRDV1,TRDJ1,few,TGTGCTCTTTATTGGCCCTTTACTGGGGGAAAGGGTAAACTCATCTTT,CALYWPFTGGKGKLIF
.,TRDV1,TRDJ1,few,TGTGCTCTTGGGGAATCCTTCCTACGTACTGGGGGATGCGGACTCATCTTT,CALGESFLRTGGCGLIF
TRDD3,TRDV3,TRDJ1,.,TGTGCCCTCGTCGGGGGGGTGGGGGATACAGCCGATAAACTCATCTTT,CALVGGVGDTADKLIF
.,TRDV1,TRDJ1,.,TGTGCTCTTGGGGACTACGGGGCTGGGGATGTTAAACTCATCTTT,CALGDYGAGDVKLIF
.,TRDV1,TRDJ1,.,TGTGCTCTTGGGGGCGAACTTCCTACACATTGGGGGATTTTCGATAAACTCATCTTT,CALGGELPTHWGIFDKLIF
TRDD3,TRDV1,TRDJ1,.,TGTGCTCTTGGGGAAGTACCCCCGTACTGGGGGACCGATAAACTCATCTTT,CALGEVPPYWGTDKLIF
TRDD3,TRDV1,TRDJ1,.,TGTGCTCTTGGGGAACTAGATCTGGAGGGATACGCGATCGACACCGATAAACTCATCTTT,CALGELDLEGYAIDTDKLIF
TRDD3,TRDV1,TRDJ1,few,TGTGCTCTTGGGGAACTGGCCCACCACGTACTGGGGGATACGACCGATAAACTCATCTTT,CALGELAHHVLGDTTDKLIF
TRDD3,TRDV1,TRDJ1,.,TGTGCTCTTGATCATCCGCGTACTGGGGGACTGTACACCGATAAACTCATCTTT,CALDHPRTGGLYTDKLIF
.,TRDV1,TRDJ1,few,TGTGCTCTTGGGGAATATTCGTACCCGTACACCGATAAACTCATCTTT,CALGEYSYPYTDKLIF
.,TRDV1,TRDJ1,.,TGTGCTCTTGGGGAACCCCCATGGGGGGTGAATAAATTCATCTTT,CALGEPPWGVNKFIF
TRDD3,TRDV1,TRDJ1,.,TGTGCTCTTGGGGAACTTGAAGGGGATAGGGGTTACACCGATAAACTCATCTTT,CALGELEGDRGYTDKLIF
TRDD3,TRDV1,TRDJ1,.,TGTGCTCTTGGGAACGGGGGTGCTGGGGGACAGTACACCGATAAACTCATCTTT,CALGNGGAGGQYTDKLIF
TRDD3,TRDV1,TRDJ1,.,TGTGCTCTTGGGGACCCCTTCCGTTGGGGGATTCAGTACACCGATAAACTCATCTTT,CALGDPFRWGIQYTDKLIF
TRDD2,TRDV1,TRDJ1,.,TGTGCTCTTGGGGAACTAGTCCCGGCCTTCCTACGATCTTGGGGTCATGGCGATAAACTCATCTTT,CALGELVPAFLRSWGHGDKLIF
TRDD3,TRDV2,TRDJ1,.,TGTGCCTGTGACACTTCGTACTGGGGGATCTTGTACACCGATAAACTCATCTTT,CACDTSYWGILYTDKLIF
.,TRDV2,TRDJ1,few,TGTGCCTGTGACACCGTATCCATCTTT,CACDTVSIF
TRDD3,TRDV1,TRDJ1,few,TGTGCTCTTGGGGAACTAGGCCCTCCGTCTTTCCTACTGGAGACTGGGGGATCGGTCGATAAACTCATCTTT,CALGELGPPSFLLETGGSVDKLIF
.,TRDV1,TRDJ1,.,TGTGCTCTTGGGGAACTGTGCCTAGTAAAGTACACCGATAAACTCATCTTT,CALGELCLVKYTDKLIF
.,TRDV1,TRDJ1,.,TGTGCTCTTGGGGGCACCCGAAAGGGGGGCGGCACCGATAAACTCATCTTT,CALGGTRKGGGTDKLIF
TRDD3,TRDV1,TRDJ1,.,TGTGCTCTTGGGGAACGGAACCCGAGGGGGATACCTGACACCGATAAACTCATCTTT,CALGERNPRGIPDTDKLIF
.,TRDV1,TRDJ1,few,TGTGCTCTTGGGGAAGGAGTCAAACCGAAAAGGGGGTCTACCGATAAACTCATCTTT,CALGEGVKPKRGSTDKLIF
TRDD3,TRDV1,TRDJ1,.,TGTGCTCTTGGGGAAATTGTGACCACTTGTACTGGGGGATACGCCCCCGATAAACTCATCTTT,CALGEIVTTCTGGYAPDKLIF
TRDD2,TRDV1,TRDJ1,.,TGTGCTCTTGGGGAACTGATCCCCCACCCTCTTCCTACGAGATCTGGGGTGAAACTCATCTTT,CALGELIPHPLPTRSGVKLIF
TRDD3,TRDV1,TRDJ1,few,TGTGCTCTTGGGGAACGGATAGGTCTACTGAACTGGGGGATACGCGCCGATAAACCCATCTTT,CALGERIGLLNWGIRADKPIF
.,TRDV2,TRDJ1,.,TGTGCCTGTGACACCGGTATCGCGGTCAGGGGGGACCTCACCGATAAACTCATCTTT,CACDTGIAVRGDLTDKLIF
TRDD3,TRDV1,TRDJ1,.,TGTGCTCTTGGGGAACTCGTACGTCCTACGTACTGGGGGATACGAGGAAGCACCGATAAACTCATCTTT,CALGELVRPTYWGIRGSTDKLIF
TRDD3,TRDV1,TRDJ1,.,TGTGCTCTTGGGGAAAACTCCTACAGGGGTACTGGGGATACTTACACCGATAAACTCATCTTT,CALGENSYRGTGDTYTDKLIF
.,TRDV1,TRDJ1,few,TGTGCTCTTGGGGAACCGGGCTACTGGGTAAACACCGATAAACTCATCTTT,CALGEPGYWVNTDKLIF
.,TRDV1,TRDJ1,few,TGTGCTCTTGGGGAAGGTGTTTTGAAGCTTGGGGTCTCCACCGATAAACTCATCTTT,CALGEGVLKLGVSTDKLIF
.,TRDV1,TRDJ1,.,TGTGCTCTTGGAGATAGCCGACCTTCAATACCGCGAAAGACCGATAAACTCATCTTT,CALGDSRPSIPRKTDKLIF
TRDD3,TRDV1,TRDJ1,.,TGTGCTCTTGGGGATAAAAGGCCTTCTAATACTGGGGATTACACCGATAAACTCATCTTT,CALGDKRPSNTGDYTDKLIF
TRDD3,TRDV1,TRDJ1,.,TGTGCTCTTGGGGAAAGCACTTGGGCCTTCCTAGGATGGGGGATACAAACGTTAGACACCGATAAACTCATCTTT,CALGESTWAFLGWGIQTLDTDKLIF
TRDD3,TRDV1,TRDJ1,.,TGTGCTCTTGGGGAAACTGATACGCGGCTGCTGGGGGATACCCGCACCGATAAACTCATCTTT,CALGETDTRLLGDTRTDKLIF
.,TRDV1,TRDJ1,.,TGTGCTCTTGGGGGGGACATAGGTTCCACCGATAAACTCATCTTT,CALGGDIGSTDKLIF